These T cell receptor beta chains were read from a single sample in a study of blood T cell repertoires in COVID-19. Measured with immunoSEQ multiplex PCR; TCRdb has only the in-frame clones, and not every one. The sample shows roughly 69,000 clones, around 80% of them seen only once. Sequenced: peripheral blood. Source of these receptors: a man aged 55 to 69 with COVID-19, enrolled during active disease. Each CDR3 is given with its conserved first and last residue. A D gene is named only where the DNA matches it firmly. Rows may omit the clone size; those that give it use once, few, many or a size class.

v_call	d_call	j_call	clone_size	cdr3_aa	cdr3_nt
TRBV10-2	NA	TRBJ2-3	NA	CASSVRGRHLSTDTQYF	TGCGCCAGCAGTGTCAGGGGTCGACACCTGAGCACAGATACGCAGTATTTT
TRBV7-6	TRBD1	TRBJ2-1	NA	CASSFGDSYNEQFF	TGTGCCAGCAGCTTCGGGGACAGCTACAATGAGCAGTTCTTC
TRBV30	NA	TRBJ1-1	NA	CAWSPVWGGTEAFF	TGTGCCTGGAGTCCCGTTTGGGGGGGCACTGAAGCTTTCTTT
TRBV30	NA	TRBJ1-2	NA	CAWTGRTRDYGYTF	TGTGCCTGGACCGGCCGGACACGAGACTATGGCTACACCTTC
TRBV15	NA	TRBJ2-7	NA	CATSRGRGQHYEQYF	TGTGCCACCAGCAGAGGACGCGGCCAACACTACGAGCAGTACTTC
TRBV28	TRBD1	TRBJ1-1	once	CASSPPGQGLVTEAFF	TGTGCCAGCAGTCCGCCAGGACAGGGGCTAGTCACTGAAGCTTTCTTT
TRBV18	NA	TRBJ1-6	NA	CASSPDLPDSNSPLHF	TGTGCCAGCTCACCAGATCTTCCGGACAGCAATTCACCCCTCCACTTT
TRBV30	NA	TRBJ1-1	NA	CAWSRGGTNTEAFF	TGTGCCTGGAGTCGGGGGGGGACGAACACTGAAGCTTTCTTT
TRBV15	NA	TRBJ1-1	once	CATRVKRDINTEAFF	TGTGCCACCAGGGTGAAAAGGGACATAAACACTGAAGCTTTCTTT
TRBV11-3	TRBD2	TRBJ2-7	NA	CASSFRHSGRAGEQYF	TGTGCCAGCAGCTTTCGGCATAGCGGGAGGGCCGGAGAGCAGTACTTC
TRBV5-1	TRBD1	TRBJ2-7	NA	CASTPGEGAVREQYF	TGCGCCAGCACCCCCGGTGAGGGGGCGGTTCGCGAGCAGTACTTC
TRBV28	NA	TRBJ1-2	NA	CASRTGPFYGYTF	TGTGCCAGCAGGACAGGACCCTTCTATGGCTACACCTTC
TRBV2	TRBD1	TRBJ1-5	NA	CASTGTGQPQHF	TGTGCCAGCACCGGGACAGGACAGCCCCAGCATTTT